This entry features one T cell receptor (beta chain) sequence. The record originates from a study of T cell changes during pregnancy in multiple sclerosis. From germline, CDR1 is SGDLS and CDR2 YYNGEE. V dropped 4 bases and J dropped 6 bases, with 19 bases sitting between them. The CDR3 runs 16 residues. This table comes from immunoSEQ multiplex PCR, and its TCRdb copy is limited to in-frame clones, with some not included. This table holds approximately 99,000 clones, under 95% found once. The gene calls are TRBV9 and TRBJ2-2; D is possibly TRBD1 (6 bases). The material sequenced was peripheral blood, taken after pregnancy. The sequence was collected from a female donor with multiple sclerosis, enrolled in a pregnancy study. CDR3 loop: CASSPRTAPLAGELFF. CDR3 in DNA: TGTGCCAGCAGCCCAAGGACAGCCCCCCTGGCCGGGGAGCTGTTTTTT.